This T cell receptor beta chain was documented in a study of blood T cell repertoires in COVID-19. In germline, CDR1 is LNHDA, CDR2 SQIVND (reference sequence). The ends lost 7 bases at V and 2 bases at J; junction bases unmatched: 4. This CDR3 comprises 14 residues. Generated by immunoSEQ multiplex PCR, the TCRdb table keeps only in-frame clones and is missing some. This table holds about 240,000 clones, about four fifths found once. This chain connects TRBV19 to TRBJ2-7; 11 bases are shared with TRBD1. Input material: peripheral blood. This TCR was recovered from a young woman with acute or convalescent COVID-19. CDR3 sequence: CASNPGQGAYEQYF. The CDR3 nucleotides read TGTGCCAGTAATCCGGGACAGGGGGCCTACGAGCAGTACTTC.